This TCR beta chain derives from a study of CD8+ T cells in alopecia areata. Reverse transcribed after extraction, RNA yielded cDNA as the sequencing template. Produced via immunoSEQ multiplex PCR; TCRdb's table is partial and in-frame only. The sample gives tens of thousands of clones, approximately 60% of which show up once; over 15% is in the top ten. The germline gives CDR1 MNHEY, CDR2 SMNVEV (reference sequence). With 6 bases clipped from V and 7 bases from J, the junction kept 3 bases outside the gene matches. CDR3 size: 11 residues. The sequencing used CD8+ T cells sorted from blood, collected at week 0. This clonotype was obtained from a human donor with alopecia areata. The J gene is TRBJ2-7, the V gene TRBV27; TRBD1 aligns across 7 bases. This chain's CDR3 is CASRTGIEQYF. The DNA for the CDR3 is TGTGCCAGCAGGACAGGGATTGAGCAGTACTTC.